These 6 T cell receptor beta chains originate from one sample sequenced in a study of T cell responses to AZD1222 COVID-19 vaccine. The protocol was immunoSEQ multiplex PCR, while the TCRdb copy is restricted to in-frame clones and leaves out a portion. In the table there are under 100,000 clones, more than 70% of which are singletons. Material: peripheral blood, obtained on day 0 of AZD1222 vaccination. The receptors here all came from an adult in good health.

CDR3 nucleotide sequence: TGCGCCAGCAGCTTGGTGGCAGGGGGCGGTCGGAGTGAAAAACTGTTTTTT. Residues: CASSLVAGGGRSEKLFF. The V and J genes are TRBV5-1 and TRBJ1-4; 8 nucleotides match TRBD1. Germline assignment: CDR1 SGHRS and CDR2 YFSETQ. The CDR3 is made up of 17 amino acids. V lost 0 bases, J lost 7 bases, and 11 bases stayed unmatched.

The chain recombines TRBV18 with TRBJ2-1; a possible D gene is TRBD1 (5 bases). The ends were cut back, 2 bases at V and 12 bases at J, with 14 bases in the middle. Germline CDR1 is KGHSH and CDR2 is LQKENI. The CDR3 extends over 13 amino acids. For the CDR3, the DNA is TGTGCCAGCTCACCATCTGGGCAGGGTAGGCAGTTCTTC. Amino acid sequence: CASSPSGQGRQFF. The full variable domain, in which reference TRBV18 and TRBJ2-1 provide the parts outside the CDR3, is NAGVMQNPRHLVRRRGQEARLRCSPMKGHSHVYWYRQLPEEGLKFMVYLQKENIIDESGMPKERFSAEFPKEGPSILRIQQVVRGDSAAYFCASSPSGQGRQFFGPGTRLTVL.

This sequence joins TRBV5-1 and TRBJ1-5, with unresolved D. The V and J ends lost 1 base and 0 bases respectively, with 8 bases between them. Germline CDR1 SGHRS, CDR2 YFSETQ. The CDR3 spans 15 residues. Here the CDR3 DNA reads TGCGCCAGCAGCTTGTTCGGAGATAGCAATCAGCCCCAGCATTTT. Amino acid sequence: CASSLFGDSNQPQHF.

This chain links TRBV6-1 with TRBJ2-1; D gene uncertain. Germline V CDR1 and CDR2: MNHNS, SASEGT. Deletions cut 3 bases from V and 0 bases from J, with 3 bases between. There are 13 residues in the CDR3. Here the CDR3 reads CASSDSSYNEQFF. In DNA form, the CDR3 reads TGTGCCAGCAGTGACAGCTCCTACAATGAGCAGTTCTTC.

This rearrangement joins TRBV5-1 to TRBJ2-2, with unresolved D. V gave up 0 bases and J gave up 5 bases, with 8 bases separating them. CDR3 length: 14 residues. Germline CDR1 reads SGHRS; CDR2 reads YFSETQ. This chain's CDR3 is CASSLVHGTGELFF. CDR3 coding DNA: TGCGCCAGCAGCTTGGTACATGGGACCGGGGAGCTGTTTTTT. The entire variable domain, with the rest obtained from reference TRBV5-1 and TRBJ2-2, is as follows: KAGVTQTPRYLIKTRGQQVTLSCSPISGHRSVSWYQQTPGQGLQFLFEYFSETQRNKGNFPGRFSGRQFSNSRSEMNVSTLELGDSALYLCASSLVHGTGELFFGEGSRLTVL.

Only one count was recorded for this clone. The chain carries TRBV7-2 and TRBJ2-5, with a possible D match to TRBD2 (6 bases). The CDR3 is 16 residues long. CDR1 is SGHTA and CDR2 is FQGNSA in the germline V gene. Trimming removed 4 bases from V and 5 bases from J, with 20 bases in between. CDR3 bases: TGTGCCAGCAGCTCCGCCACCGGACGGAGCGGGGAGACCCAGTACTTC. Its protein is CASSSATGRSGETQYF.